This passage covers 27 T cell receptor beta chains from one sample sequenced in a study of identical twins listed by TCRdb under 2016. Library preparation employed 5' RACE. TCRdb lists the instrument as Illumina HiSeq 2000. TCRdb trimmed the raw reads at Q25, called clones with MiXCR and kept productive beta chains. CDR3 protein sequences are deduplicated, and each keeps its most common genes and DNA. The sample yields approximately 670,000 distinct CDR3 sequences; roughly 6.2% were counted once. The top ten hold around 1.9% of the sample. Sequences were obtained from naive T cells sorted from blood. The cell subset or site label, read with the paper, signifies: cells isolated with a human naive T-cell isolation kit. The receptor set was obtained from a man younger than 35 in good health.

In this sample, this clonotype turned up many times. The V call is TRBV20-1, the J call TRBJ1-2, with D perhaps TRBD1 (6 bases). Germline CDR1 DFQATT, CDR2 SNEGSKA (reference sequence). The V gene lost 0 bases and the J gene lost 2 bases, with 13 bases spanning the gap. CDR3 size: 15 residues. The CDR3 sequence is CSARDPGAANYGYTF. In DNA, the CDR3 is TGCAGTGCTAGAGACCCAGGGGCCGCGAACTATGGCTACACCTTC.

This clonotype has a count of ten or more. The V call is TRBV15, the J call TRBJ2-2; D not resolved. Trimming took off 0 bases at V and 9 bases at J, with 11 bases between the two ends. Germline assignment: CDR1 LNHNV and CDR2 YYDKDF (reference sequence). The CDR3 extends over 14 amino acids. The CDR3 sequence: CATSRDWAIRELFF. CDR3 sequence (DNA): TGTGCCACCAGCAGAGATTGGGCAATTCGGGAGCTGTTTTTT. Full variable domain (rest looked up from reference TRBV15 and TRBJ2-2): DAMVIQNPRYQVTQFGKPVTLSCSQTLNHNVMYWYQQKSSQAPKLLFHYYDKDFNNEADTPDNFQSRRPNTSFCFLDIRSPGLGDTAMYLCATSRDWAIRELFFGEGSRLTVL.

The rearrangement joins TRBV10-1 to TRBJ2-1; 12 bases map to TRBD2. The V gene's germline CDR1 is WNHNN and CDR2 SYGVQD (reference sequence). The CDR3 totals 17 residues. With 3 bases clipped from V and 4 bases from J, the junction kept 7 bases outside the gene matches. CDR3 protein: CASSDPSTSGRYNEQFF. In nucleotides, the CDR3 is TGCGCCAGCAGTGACCCCTCGACTAGCGGGAGATACAATGAGCAGTTCTTC.

In this sample, this clonotype turned up a few times. The rearrangement links TRBV28 to TRBJ2-7; TRBD1 matches 8 bases. The CDR3 loop spans 15 amino acids. CDR1 MDHEN and CDR2 SYDVKM come from the germline V gene. Trimming at V came to 3 bases and at J to 2 bases, leaving 6 bases not matched to a gene. The CDR3 DNA follows: TGTGCCAGCAGTTTGGACCAGGGGGCACCCTACGAGCAGTACTTC. This encodes CASSLDQGAPYEQYF.

This clonotype was observed a few times. This chain links TRBV27 with TRBJ2-1, with 9 bases fitting TRBD1. Losses at the gene ends were 4 bases for V and 8 bases for J; bases not matched to a gene: 9. Germline values: CDR1 MNHEY, CDR2 SMNVEV (reference sequence). This CDR3 has 15 amino acids. In nucleotides, the CDR3 is TGTGCCAGCAGTTCTCCCCCGGACAGGGGCTATGAGCAGTTCTTC. Residues: CASSSPPDRGYEQFF.

This clonotype was detected many times. V is TRBV20-1 and J is TRBJ2-5, with 7 nucleotides matching TRBD1. There are 14 residues in the CDR3. J was trimmed by 2 bases and V by 2 bases; bases with no gene match: 5. Germline CDR1 is DFQATT and CDR2 is SNEGSKA (reference sequence). The CDR3 loop reads CSARRQGGQETQYF. As DNA, the CDR3 is TGCAGTGCTAGACGACAGGGCGGGCAAGAGACCCAGTACTTC.

This clonotype has only a few counts. V and J are TRBV4-1 and TRBJ2-7; D remains ambiguous. Germline V CDR1 and CDR2: MGHRA, YSYEKL. V was pared by 0 bases and J by 5 bases, with 14 bases between. The CDR3 loop spans 15 amino acids. In DNA, the CDR3 is TGCGCCAGCAGCCAAGATGAGAGCAGTGGGGACGAGCAGTACTTC. It yields the protein CASSQDESSGDEQYF.

The chain recombines TRBV7-9 with TRBJ2-5, with TRBD1 identical over 8 bases. Germline V gene lookup returns CDR1 SEHNR and CDR2 FQNEAQ (reference sequence). Losses at the gene ends were 7 bases for V and 1 base for J; bases not matched to a gene: 14. The CDR3 covers 17 residues. The CDR3 reads CASTLMGPGTGQETQYF. CDR3 DNA sequence: TGTGCCAGCACTTTGATGGGCCCCGGGACAGGCCAAGAGACCCAGTACTTC. Drawing the rest from reference TRBV7-9 and TRBJ2-5, the complete variable domain is DTGVSQNPRHKITKRGQNVTFRCDPISEHNRLYWYRQTLGQGPEFLTYFQNEAQLEKSRLLSDRFSAERPKGSFSTLEIQRTEQGDSAMYLCASTLMGPGTGQETQYFGPGTRLLVL.

Ten or more counts support this clonotype. The chain combines TRBV6-5 with TRBJ1-1; D remains unclear. Germline CDR1 is MNHEY and CDR2 is SVGAGI. Trimming shortened V by 7 bases and J by 1 base, and 4 bases separated the two germline ends. The CDR3 covers 11 residues. CDR3 DNA: TGTGCCAGCACGGAGAACACTGAAGCTTTCTTT. This encodes CASTENTEAFF.

Ten or more counts support this clonotype. The chain links TRBV12-3 or TRBV12-4 to TRBJ2-3; 7 bases match TRBD1. After removal of 9 bases from V and 4 bases from J, the junction contained 13 bases not matched to a gene. The CDR3 totals 15 residues. This CDR3 is CASCRGPGQSDTQYF. The DNA for the CDR3 is TGTGCCAGTTGCCGTGGCCCGGGACAGTCAGATACGCAGTATTTT.

This clonotype was picked up many times. CDR3 protein: CASRRGQGIYNEQFF. In nucleotides, the CDR3 is TGTGCCAGCAGGAGAGGTCAGGGGATCTACAATGAGCAGTTCTTC. The gene calls are TRBV6-1 and TRBJ2-1; a possible D gene is TRBD1 (6 bases). The CDR3 is 15 amino acids. V lost 6 bases and J lost 3, with 15 bases in between. Per germline, CDR1 MNHNS and CDR2 SASEGT.

This chain links TRBV5-1 with TRBJ2-1; the match to TRBD2 covers 9 bases. Germline lookup yields CDR1 SGHRS and CDR2 YFSETQ. The V gene end was trimmed by 4 bases and the J gene end by 3 bases; junction bases not matched to a gene: 8. The CDR3 is made up of 16 amino acids. CDR3 region: CASSQRAGGFYNEQFF. In DNA form, the CDR3 reads TGCGCCAGCAGCCAGAGAGCGGGAGGTTTCTACAATGAGCAGTTCTTC.

Many counts were recorded for this clonotype. The chain uses TRBV7-6 and TRBJ1-1; D gene ambiguous. From germline, CDR1 is SGHVS and CDR2 FNYEAQ. This CDR3 spans 13 amino acids. V was shortened by 1 base and J by 1 base, with 4 bases between the two germline ends. The CDR3 region has the DNA TGTGCCAGCAGCTTAGAGAAGAACACTGAAGCTTTCTTT. Its protein product is CASSLEKNTEAFF.

This clonotype was picked up many times. The V and J genes are TRBV9 and TRBJ2-3; 7 nucleotides align to TRBD2. V lost 0 bases to trimming and J lost 8 bases; unmatched junction nucleotides: 6. Germline CDR1 is SGDLS and CDR2 is YYNGEE. The CDR3 is made up of 14 amino acids. The CDR3 loop reads CASSVELASGTQYF. In DNA form, the CDR3 reads TGTGCCAGCAGCGTAGAACTAGCGAGTGGTACGCAGTATTTT.

This sequence joins TRBV6-1 and TRBJ2-1; 9 nucleotides align to TRBD2. This CDR3 is 21 amino acids long. Germline V lookup: CDR1 MNHNS, CDR2 SASEGT. Unmatched junction bases numbered 23, after V lost 8 bases and J lost 0 bases. For the CDR3, the DNA is TGTGCCAGCGAGGGAATAAAGGGGGCGCCTAGCGGGATGAGCTCCTACAATGAGCAGTTCTTC. Encoded protein: CASEGIKGAPSGMSSYNEQFF.

This clonotype was recorded many times. The chain combines TRBV12-3 or TRBV12-4 with TRBJ2-4, with 7 bases lining up with TRBD1. The CDR3 has 11 residues. With 5 bases clipped from V and 10 bases from J, the junction kept 2 bases outside the gene matches. CDR3 loop: CASSKGQIQYF. CDR3 DNA: TGTGCCAGCAGTAAGGGACAGATTCAGTACTTC.

The rearrangement joins TRBV7-2 to TRBJ2-7, with D maybe TRBD2 (5 bases). Germline V lookup: CDR1 SGHTA, CDR2 FQGNSA. V lost 5 bases to trimming and J lost 5 bases, with 13 bases between them. This CDR3 comprises 13 residues. The CDR3 DNA reads as TGTGCCAGCAGCCCCACTAGAAGCCACGAGCAGTACTTC. Translation: CASSPTRSHEQYF. The full variable domain, completed using reference TRBV7-2 and TRBJ2-7, is GAGVSQSPSNKVTEKGKDVELRCDPISGHTALYWYRQSLGQGLEFLIYFQGNSAPDKSGLPSDRFSAERTGGSVSTLTIQRTQQEDSAVYLCASSPTRSHEQYFGPGTRLTVT.

This clonotype was observed a few times. CDR3 protein: CASSLKWGETQYF. CDR3 coding DNA: TGTGCCAGCAGCTTAAAGTGGGGAGAGACCCAGTACTTC. The rearrangement links TRBV7-2 to TRBJ2-5; D ambiguous. V was clipped by 2 bases and J by 4 bases, with 8 bases between them. The CDR3 loop spans 13 amino acids. Germline loops: CDR1 SGHTA, CDR2 FQGNSA.

In this sample, this clonotype turned up many times. The J gene is TRBJ1-1, the V gene TRBV5-8; no clear D. CDR1 SGHTS and CDR2 YDEGEE come from the germline V gene. The CDR3 contains 15 residues. V shed 0 bases and J shed 0 bases, with 9 bases lying between them. Here the CDR3 reads CASSLGPSLNTEAFF. Written as DNA, the CDR3 is TGTGCCAGCAGCTTGGGCCCAAGTCTGAACACTGAAGCTTTCTTT.

This clonotype was observed a few times. The genes are TRBV4-1 and TRBJ2-7, with 7 bases fitting TRBD1. From germline, CDR1 is MGHRA and CDR2 YSYEKL. This CDR3 is 14 amino acids long. V lost 1 base to trimming and J lost 6 bases; unmatched junction nucleotides: 6. CDR3 sequence (DNA): TGCGCCAGCAGCCAAGGTACAGGGGCCGGCGAGCAGTACGTC. The encoded protein is CASSQGTGAGEQYV.

This clonotype appeared many times. The chain couples TRBV24-1 to TRBJ2-1; TRBD2 matches 11 bases. This CDR3 has 17 residues. The J segment lost 1 base and the V segment lost 3 bases, leaving 4 bases of the junction unmatched. CDR1 KGHDR and CDR2 SFDVKD come from the germline V gene. The CDR3 is CATSDAGLADSYNEQFF. CDR3 nucleotides: TGTGCCACCAGTGATGCGGGACTAGCGGATTCCTACAATGAGCAGTTCTTC.

This clonotype was detected many times. The rearrangement uses TRBV7-9 and TRBJ2-5, with 12 bases identical to TRBD2. The V and J ends lost 6 bases and 0 bases, in that order; junction bases with no gene match: 8. This CDR3 contains 17 residues. Germline CDR1 is SEHNR and CDR2 is FQNEAQ (reference sequence). This CDR3 is CASSHLAGGGNQETQYF. DNA for the CDR3: TGTGCCAGCAGTCATCTAGCGGGAGGGGGAAACCAAGAGACCCAGTACTTC.

This clonotype was detected only a few times. The chain has TRBV18 and TRBJ2-1; 10 nucleotides match TRBD2. The length of the CDR3 is 16 residues. V was clipped by 4 bases and J by 8 bases; unmatched bases: 11. Per the germline V gene, CDR1 is KGHSH and CDR2 is LQKENI. Here the CDR3 reads CASSRAHLAGDDEQFF. CDR3 in DNA: TGTGCCAGCTCACGAGCACACCTAGCGGGAGATGATGAGCAGTTCTTC.

This clonotype was found many times. The chain has TRBV4-3 and TRBJ2-7; D is possibly TRBD1 (6 bases). This CDR3 region has 15 residues. V was clipped by 3 bases and J by 2 bases, with 14 bases between them. CDR1 is LGHNA, CDR2 YSLEER, per germline. The CDR3 DNA is TGCGCCAGCAGCCATCTTACCGGGACAACCTACGAGCAGTACTTC. Amino acids: CASSHLTGTTYEQYF.

This clonotype was seen only once. The gene calls are TRBV5-5 and TRBJ1-3; the D is unclear. V lost 1 base, J lost 4 bases, and 12 bases lay in between. The CDR3 is made up of 15 amino acids. Germline V CDR1 and CDR2: SGHKS, YYEKEE (reference sequence). CDR3 loop: CASSLSAHGGNTIYF. CDR3 coding DNA: TGTGCCAGCAGCTTGAGTGCCCACGGCGGAAACACCATATATTTT.

This clonotype came up many times. The V call is TRBV5-1, the J call TRBJ1-2, with TRBD1 matching 8 bases. The V gene end was trimmed by 3 bases and the J gene end by 8 bases; junction bases not matched to a gene: 6. Germline V gene lookup returns CDR1 SGHRS and CDR2 YFSETQ. This CDR3 spans 13 amino acids. CDR3 nucleotides: TGCGCCAGCAGCTCGGACAGGGCGCGAGGCTACACCTTC. This encodes CASSSDRARGYTF.

There are many counts of this clonotype. The chain couples TRBV5-1 to TRBJ1-4; no reliable D call. Trimming removed 1 base at V and 6 bases at J, with 19 bases between. Germline CDR1 is SGHRS and CDR2 is YFSETQ. The CDR3 consists of 17 residues. CDR3: CASSLNTVGRGHEKLFF. The CDR3 nucleotides are TGCGCCAGCAGCTTGAATACAGTGGGGAGAGGCCATGAAAAACTGTTTTTT. Looking up the rest from reference TRBV5-1 and TRBJ1-4 gives the full variable domain: KAGVTQTPRYLIKTRGQQVTLSCSPISGHRSVSWYQQTPGQGLQFLFEYFSETQRNKGNFPGRFSGRQFSNSRSEMNVSTLELGDSALYLCASSLNTVGRGHEKLFFGSGTQLSVL.